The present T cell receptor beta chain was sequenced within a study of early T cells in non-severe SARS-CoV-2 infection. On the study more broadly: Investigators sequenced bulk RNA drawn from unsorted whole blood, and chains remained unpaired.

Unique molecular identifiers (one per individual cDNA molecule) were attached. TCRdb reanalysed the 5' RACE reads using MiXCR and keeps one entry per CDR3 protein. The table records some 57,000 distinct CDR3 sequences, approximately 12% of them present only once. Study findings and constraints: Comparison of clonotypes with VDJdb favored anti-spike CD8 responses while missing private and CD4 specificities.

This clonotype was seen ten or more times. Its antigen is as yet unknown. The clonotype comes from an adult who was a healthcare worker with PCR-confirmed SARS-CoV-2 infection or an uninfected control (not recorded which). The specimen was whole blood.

The CDR3 bases are TGTGCCAGCAGTGGGACTAGCGGGAGCAATGAGCAGTTCTTC. Translated, it gives CASSGTSGSNEQFF. This chain joins TRBV6-4 and TRBJ2-1; 13 bases fit TRBD2. J gave up 6 bases and V 4 bases, and 0 bases lay outside the gene matches. CDR1 MRHNA and CDR2 SNTAGT come from the germline V gene. CDR3 length: 14 amino acids.